This TCR beta chain was found in a study of shared clonotypes between healthy human individuals. Germline-derived CDR1 and CDR2 are LNHNV and YYDKDF (reference sequence). The CDR3 is 17 amino acids. Trimming took 1 base from V and 9 from J; bases not matched to a gene: 14. Method: immunoSEQ multiplex PCR; TCRdb's copy keeps in-frame clones and lacks some. Of 90,000 to 120,000 clones in the sample, around 68% were seen once. The healthy adult donors were HIV-negative and reported no recent acute infections or vaccinations. To make CD8 memory, CD45RO+ cells were put together with CCR7-negative CD45RA+ TemRA cells.

The sequence was obtained from a woman in her twenties or thirties in good health. V usage is TRBV15 and J usage is TRBJ2-1; 8 nucleotides agree with TRBD2. The sequenced material came from memory CD8+ T cells sorted from blood. Subset meaning: CD45RO+ cells pooled with CCR7-negative TemRA cells. CDR3 protein: CATSRGAPERELGEQFF. The CDR3 DNA follows: TGTGCCACCAGCAGAGGGGCCCCCGAGCGGGAGTTGGGTGAGCAGTTCTTC. The complete variable domain, with remaining parts taken from reference TRBV15 and TRBJ2-1, reads DAMVIQNPRYQVTQFGKPVTLSCSQTLNHNVMYWYQQKSSQAPKLLFHYYDKDFNNEADTPDNFQSRRPNTSFCFLDIRSPGLGDTAMYLCATSRGAPERELGEQFFGPGTRLTVL.